This entry lists 17 T cell receptor beta chains sequenced from one sample in a study of shared clonotypes between healthy human individuals. TCRdb's copy holds only in-frame clones and misses some; the assay was immunoSEQ multiplex PCR. The sample records 2,500,000 or so clones, approximately 90% being singletons. What was sequenced was naive CD4+ T cells from PBMCs. The subset was: CD45RA+ positively selected. All receptors derive from a man aged 18 to 29 in good health. Some clones in this sample may be carry-over from other donors' samples.

The rearrangement links TRBV6-5 to TRBJ2-2, with TRBD1 matching over 8 bases. Germline trimming cut 5 bases from V and 2 bases from J; bases unmatched to any gene: 4. CDR1 and CDR2 (germline): MNHEY, SVGAGI. CDR3 length equals 15 residues. The CDR3, as DNA: TGTGCCAGCAGTGCACAGGGGGGAAACACCGGGGAGCTGTTTTTT. Translated, it gives CASSAQGGNTGELFF.

V usage is TRBV6-6 and J usage is TRBJ2-3; D is undetermined. The CDR3 contains 15 residues. V was trimmed by 0 bases and J by 2 bases, leaving 9 bases between them. Germline V gene data show CDR1 as MNHNY and CDR2 as SVGAGI (reference sequence). The CDR3 loop reads CASSYSLTDTDTQYF. The CDR3, as DNA: TGTGCCAGCAGTTACTCGTTAACCGACACAGATACGCAGTATTTT.

J is TRBJ2-3 and V is TRBV21-1; TRBD1 is taken as the D call from the table, unchecked against the DNA. TRBV21-1 is classified as a pseudogene. The CDR3 is 14 residues long. The CDR3 loop is CASSKGHCTDTQYF. CDR3 nucleotides: TGTGCCAGCAGCAAGGGCCACTGCACAGATACGCAGTATTTT.

The chain couples TRBV5-6 to TRBJ2-6, with unresolved D. The V gene lost 1 base and the J gene lost 0 bases, with 17 bases spanning the gap. Germline-derived CDR1 and CDR2 are SGHDT and YYEEEE. This CDR3 has 19 residues. The CDR3 protein is CASSLHRGVLSSGANVLTF. The CDR3 DNA follows: TGTGCCAGCAGCTTGCATCGAGGAGTCCTTAGCTCTGGGGCCAACGTCCTGACTTTC. The full variable domain, completed using reference TRBV5-6 and TRBJ2-6, is DAGVTQSPTHLIKTRGQQVTLRCSPKSGHDTVSWYQQALGQGPQFIFQYYEEEERQRGNFPDRFSGHQFPNYSSELNVNALLLGDSALYLCASSLHRGVLSSGANVLTFGAGSRLTVL.

The chain combines TRBV5-4 with TRBJ2-7; 8 nucleotides match TRBD1. This CDR3 has 15 residues. With 2 bases clipped from V and 2 bases from J, the junction kept 6 bases outside the gene matches. Germline CDR1 reads SGHNT; CDR2 reads YYREEE (reference sequence). In nucleotides, the CDR3 is TGTGCCAGCAGCTTCCTCACAGGGGGGACCTACGAGCAGTACTTC. Translated, it gives CASSFLTGGTYEQYF.

V is TRBV4-3 and J is TRBJ2-5; D tentatively fits TRBD1 or TRBD2 (5 bases each). The J call may be in error: the DNA end matches TRBJ2-7 better. Germline-derived CDR1 and CDR2 are LGHNA and YSLEER. This CDR3 region has 15 residues. The CDR3 sequence: CASSQDGWGSYEQYF. CDR3 coding DNA: TGCGCCAGCAGCCAAGATGGTTGGGGGTCCTACGAGCAGTACTTC.

The chain carries TRBV27 and TRBJ2-2; 8 nucleotides match TRBD1. Germline V gene data show CDR1 as MNHEY and CDR2 as SMNVEV (reference sequence). The CDR3 runs to 15 residues. J gave up 1 base and V 6 bases, and 4 bases lay outside the gene matches. CDR3 in amino acids: CASRQGQVNTGELFF. In DNA form, the CDR3 reads TGTGCCAGCAGACAGGGACAGGTGAACACCGGGGAGCTGTTTTTT.

The chain links TRBV5-4 to TRBJ2-2; D is uncertain. The V gene lost 5 bases and the J gene lost 4 bases, with 15 bases spanning the gap. Germline V gene lookup returns CDR1 SGHNT and CDR2 YYREEE (reference sequence). The CDR3 is 15 residues long. CDR3 coding DNA: TGTGCCAGCAGTTTTGCGCCCAGCACCACCGGGGAGCTGTTTTTT. It encodes CASSFAPSTTGELFF.

V and J are TRBV4-1 and TRBJ2-7, with D possibly being TRBD2 (5 bases). The CDR3 loop spans 17 amino acids. Trimming cost V 1 base and J 0 bases, with 16 bases left between them. Germline V gives CDR1 MGHRA, CDR2 YSYEKL. The CDR3 reads CASSQGSAADSSYEQYF. CDR3 sequence (DNA): TGCGCCAGCAGCCAAGGTTCAGCGGCGGATAGCTCCTACGAGCAGTACTTC.

The CDR3 sequence is CASSQASNNEQFF. The CDR3 DNA sequence: TGCGCCAGCAGCCAAGCCAGCAACAATGAGCAGTTCTTC. The chain joins TRBV4-3 to TRBJ2-1; no firm D call. This CDR3 region has 13 residues. V was pared by 1 base and J by 5 bases, with 6 bases between. Germline-derived CDR1 and CDR2 are LGHNA and YSLEER.

The chain joins TRBV28 to TRBJ2-7; tentative D call: TRBD2 (6 bases). Trimming left V 8 bases short and J 2 bases short, with 19 bases between. Germline CDR1 and CDR2: MDHEN and SYDVKM. The CDR3 is 15 amino acids. The CDR3 DNA is TGTGCCAGCTCCAAGGACTACTCGGAAACCTACGAGCAGTACTTC. This sequence encodes CASSKDYSETYEQYF. Filled out from reference TRBV28 and TRBJ2-7, the complete variable domain reads DVKVTQSSRYLVKRTGEKVFLECVQDMDHENMFWYRQDPGLGLRLIYFSYDVKMKEKGDIPEGYSVSREKKERFSLILESASTNQTSMYLCASSKDYSETYEQYFGPGTRLTVT.

As regards this clone: At the DNA level, this CDR3 is encoded by other sequences in the same sample as well. V is TRBV5-1 and J is TRBJ1-2; D not resolved. The germline CDR1 and CDR2 sequences are SGHRS and YFSETQ. This CDR3 region has 12 residues. V was cut by 0 bases and J by 6 bases, with 6 bases left in between. CDR3 in amino acids: CASSLAGDGYTF. The CDR3 coding sequence is TGCGCCAGCAGCTTGGCCGGAGATGGCTACACCTTC.

The CDR3 spells CASSLAFGGADYEQYF. CDR3 nucleotides: TGTGCCAGCAGCTTAGCCTTCGGGGGCGCGGATTACGAGCAGTACTTC. The V and J genes are TRBV7-9 and TRBJ2-7; D tentatively fits TRBD1 or TRBD2 (6 bases each). CDR3 length: 16 residues. From germline, CDR1 is SEHNR and CDR2 FQNEAQ (reference sequence). Trimming removed 0 bases from V and 4 bases from J, with 16 bases in between. Filled out from reference TRBV7-9 and TRBJ2-7, the complete variable domain reads DTGVSQNPRHKITKRGQNVTFRCDPISEHNRLYWYRQTLGQGPEFLTYFQNEAQLEKSRLLSDRFSAERPKGSFSTLEIQRTEQGDSAMYLCASSLAFGGADYEQYFGPGTRLTVT.

Comments on this clone: At the DNA level, this CDR3 is encoded by other sequences in the same sample as well. The J gene is TRBJ2-5, the V gene TRBV9; TRBD1 matches at 9 bases. The V gene's germline CDR1 is SGDLS and CDR2 YYNGEE. The CDR3 covers 14 residues. The junction had 1 base not matched to a gene; V was cut back by 2 bases and J by 2 bases. The CDR3 bases are TGTGCCAGCAGCGTGGGACAGGGACAAGAGACCCAGTACTTC. Translated, it gives CASSVGQGQETQYF.

CDR3 DNA sequence: TGCGCCAGCAATACAAGACAGGGGCAAACAGATACGCAGTATTTT. As protein: CASNTRQGQTDTQYF. J is TRBJ2-3 and V is TRBV4-1; 8 bases line up with TRBD1. V gave up 7 bases and J gave up 3 bases; unmatched junction bases: 9. CDR1 and CDR2 from the germline V gene are MGHRA and YSYEKL. The CDR3 runs 15 residues.

The chain has TRBV27 and TRBJ1-5, with D perhaps TRBD1 (6 bases). This CDR3 is built from 12 residues. V dropped 9 bases and J dropped 3 bases, with 9 bases sitting between them. Germline CDR1 MNHEY, CDR2 SMNVEV (reference sequence). This CDR3 is CASGQYNQPQHF. CDR3 DNA: TGTGCCAGTGGACAGTACAATCAGCCCCAGCATTTT.

CDR3 sequence reads: CASSVELAGYNEQFF. CDR3 coding DNA: TGTGCCAGCAGTGTCGAACTAGCGGGTTACAATGAGCAGTTCTTC. The chain recombines TRBV6-4 with TRBJ2-1; 9 positions agree with TRBD2. The CDR3 has 15 residues. CDR1 and CDR2 (germline): MRHNA, SNTAGT. The ends lost 4 bases at V and 4 bases at J; junction bases unmatched: 5.